Included here is one T cell receptor (beta chain) sequence, with context. This entry belongs to a study of T cell changes during pregnancy in multiple sclerosis. V lost 0 bases to trimming and J lost 0 bases; unmatched junction nucleotides: 2. This CDR3 is 16 amino acids long. Per germline, CDR1 SGHTS and CDR2 YDEGEE. Data came from immunoSEQ multiplex PCR; TCRdb stores just in-frame clones and leaves some out. The table lists around 68,000 clones, under 95% of them singletons. This sequence joins TRBV5-8 and TRBJ1-4; TRBD1 agrees at 7 bases. The sample in question was CD4+ T cells from peripheral blood mononuclear cells, obtained before pregnancy. This receptor was identified in a female donor with multiple sclerosis, enrolled in a pregnancy study. CDR3 amino acids: CASSLGQGPTNEKLFF. The CDR3 nucleotides are TGTGCCAGCAGCTTGGGACAGGGACCAACTAATGAAAAACTGTTTTTT.